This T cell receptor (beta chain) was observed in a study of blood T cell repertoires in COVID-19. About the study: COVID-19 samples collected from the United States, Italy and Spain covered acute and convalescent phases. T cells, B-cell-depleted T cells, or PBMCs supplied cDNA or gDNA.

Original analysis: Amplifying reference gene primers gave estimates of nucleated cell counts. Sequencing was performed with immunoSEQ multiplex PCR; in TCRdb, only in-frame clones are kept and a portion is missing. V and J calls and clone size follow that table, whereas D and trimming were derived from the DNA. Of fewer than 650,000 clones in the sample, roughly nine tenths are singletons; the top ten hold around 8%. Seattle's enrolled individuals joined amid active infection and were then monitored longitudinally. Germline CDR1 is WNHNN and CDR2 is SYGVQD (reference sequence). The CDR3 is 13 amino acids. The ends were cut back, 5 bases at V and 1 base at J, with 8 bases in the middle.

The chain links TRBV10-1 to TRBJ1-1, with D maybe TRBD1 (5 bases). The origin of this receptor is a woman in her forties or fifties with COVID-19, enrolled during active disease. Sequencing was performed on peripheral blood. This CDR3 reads CASSTGSNTEAFF. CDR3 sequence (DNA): TGCGCCAGCAGTACAGGCTCGAACACTGAAGCTTTCTTT.